The 32 T cell receptor beta chains given below trace back to one sample, sequenced in a study of T-cell memory formation after mild COVID-19. A single record per CDR3 protein comes from TCRdb applying MiXCR to the 5' RACE reads. This sample has under 200,000 distinct CDR3 sequences, with 10% to 15% found just once. Sequencing used PBMCs or a T cell subset sorted from them (not recorded which). Source of these receptors: a man between 18 and 35 years old who had mild COVID-19 (a few samples of this study predate the infection). Cell type and time point are not known.

The V gene is TRBV20-1, the J gene TRBJ1-2, with 8 positions matching TRBD1. V was clipped by 6 bases and J by 4 bases; unmatched bases: 4. This CDR3 contains 12 residues. Germline-derived CDR1 and CDR2 are DFQATT and SNEGSKA (reference sequence). This CDR3 is CSATGQAYGYTF. Written as DNA, the CDR3 is TGCAGTGCAACGGGACAGGCCTATGGCTACACCTTC.

J is TRBJ2-6 and V is TRBV6-1; D gene ambiguous. V was trimmed by 7 bases and J by 0 bases, leaving 7 bases between them. Germline assignment: CDR1 MNHNS and CDR2 SASEGT. The CDR3 extends over 14 amino acids. CDR3 coding DNA: TGTGCCAGCAAGGCTGACTCTGGGGCCAACGTCCTGACTTTC. Translating it yields CASKADSGANVLTF.

This chain connects TRBV5-5 to TRBJ2-5; D remains ambiguous. Germline V gene sequence: CDR1 SGHKS, CDR2 YYEKEE (reference sequence). Trimming shortened V by 4 bases and J by 3 bases, and 10 bases separated the two germline ends. This CDR3 contains 13 residues. CDR3 bases: TGTGCCAGCAGCCTGGGTTGGAAAGAGACCCAGTACTTC. The encoded protein is CASSLGWKETQYF. Full variable domain (rest looked up from reference TRBV5-5 and TRBJ2-5): DAGVTQSPTHLIKTRGQQVTLRCSPISGHKSVSWYQQVLGQGPQFIFQYYEKEERGRGNFPDRFSARQFPNYSSELNVNALLLGDSALYLCASSLGWKETQYFGPGTRLLVL.

This clonotype has at least ten counts. The V and J genes are TRBV10-3 and TRBJ2-2, with 11 bases matching TRBD2. V trimming: 7 bases; J trimming: 2 bases; junction bases outside the gene matches: 9. Germline CDR1 and CDR2: ENHRY and SYGVKD. This CDR3 spans 17 amino acids. As DNA, the CDR3 is TGTGCCATCAAGAGCCTAGCGGGGGGCCCAAACACCGGGGAGCTGTTTTTT. It translates to CAIKSLAGGPNTGELFF.

This clonotype appeared a few times. The chain couples TRBV7-9 to TRBJ2-3, with TRBD2 as a possible D gene (5 bases). The V end was cut by 8 bases, the J end by 0 bases, with 9 bases between. Germline CDR1 SEHNR, CDR2 FQNEAQ (reference sequence). This CDR3 is built from 13 residues. The CDR3 bases are TGTGCCAGCGCGGGTTCCAGCACAGATACGCAGTATTTT. It encodes CASAGSSTDTQYF.

Many counts were recorded for this clonotype. The V and J genes are TRBV7-9 and TRBJ2-7; no reliable D call. V lost 5 bases and J 1 base, leaving 6 bases between the germline ends. Germline V gene lookup returns CDR1 SEHNR and CDR2 FQNEAQ (reference sequence). The CDR3 sequence is 12 residues long. Here the CDR3 DNA reads TGTGCCAGCAGCCCCACTTCCTACGAGCAGTACTTC. It specifies CASSPTSYEQYF.

This sequence joins TRBV12-3 or TRBV12-4 and TRBJ2-3, with D perhaps matching TRBD2 (5 bases). The CDR3 extends over 13 amino acids. The ends were cut back, 10 bases at V and 11 bases at J, with 22 bases in the middle. CDR3: CATSSTLAGWQYF. The CDR3 DNA is TGTGCCACCTCGAGTACTCTAGCTGGTTGGCAGTATTTT.

This clonotype was seen repeatedly, ten times or more. The rearrangement links TRBV7-2 to TRBJ1-1, with D uncertain. The length of the CDR3 is 12 residues. V lost 2 bases, J lost 0 bases, and 1 base lay in between. Germline values: CDR1 SGHTA, CDR2 FQGNSA. Here the CDR3 reads CASSLMNTEAFF. The CDR3, as DNA: TGTGCCAGCAGCTTAATGAACACTGAAGCTTTCTTT.

This clonotype was detected ten times or more. CDR3 in amino acids: CASSYPQRGGKLFF. CDR3 in DNA: TGTGCCAGCAGTTACCCGCAAAGGGGTGGAAAACTGTTTTTT. This chain uses TRBV6-6 with TRBJ1-4, with a possible D match to TRBD1 (5 bases). Germline V CDR1 and CDR2: MNHNY, SVGAGI (reference sequence). The CDR3 extends over 14 amino acids. V lost 2 bases, J lost 10 bases, and 14 bases lay in between.

This clonotype was seen many times. The J gene is TRBJ2-5, the V gene TRBV3-1, with D possibly called TRBD1 or TRBD2 (5 bases each). This CDR3 is 13 amino acids long. The V gene lost 5 bases and the J gene lost 5 bases, with 12 bases spanning the gap. The V gene's germline CDR1 is LGHDT and CDR2 YNNKEL (reference sequence). This chain's CDR3 is CASSGGLVETQYF. The CDR3 bases are TGTGCCAGCAGCGGGGGTCTGGTGGAGACCCAGTACTTC.

This clonotype showed up just a few times. The gene calls are TRBV5-1 and TRBJ2-6; D is undetermined. Trimming left V 0 bases short and J 0 bases short, with 7 bases between. From germline, CDR1 is SGHRS and CDR2 YFSETQ. The CDR3 has 16 amino acids. CDR3 sequence: CASSLDWSSGANVLTF. The DNA for the CDR3 is TGCGCCAGCAGCTTGGATTGGAGCTCTGGGGCCAACGTCCTGACTTTC.

A note on this clonotype: The junction departs from germline at one end; a sequencing error may be responsible. This sequence joins TRBV11-3 and TRBJ1-6; TRBD1 might be the D (5 bases). CDR1 and CDR2 (germline): SGHNT, YENEEA. The CDR3 covers 13 residues. The CDR3 nucleotides are TGTGCCAGCAGCGTAGATGGGGGTTCACCCCTCCACTTT. Translated: CASSVDGGSPLHF.

A few counts support this clonotype. V and J are TRBV6-5 and TRBJ2-2; maybe TRBD1 (5 bases). The germline CDR1 and CDR2 sequences are MNHEY and SVGAGI. The CDR3 is 16 amino acids. V was shortened by 2 bases and J by 5 bases, with 15 bases between the two germline ends. The CDR3 bases are TGTGCCAGCAGTTACAGTGACAGTTTAAGTACCGGGGAGCTGTTTTTT. It is translated as CASSYSDSLSTGELFF.

This clonotype was picked up a small number of times. This rearrangement joins TRBV9 to TRBJ1-2; unclear D gene. Germline V lookup: CDR1 SGDLS, CDR2 YYNGEE. The CDR3 covers 13 residues. The germline V and J ends were trimmed by 5 bases and 4 bases, with 12 bases remaining between them. The CDR3 protein is CASRRGVGYGYTF. CDR3 DNA: TGTGCCAGCAGGCGAGGAGTAGGCTATGGCTACACCTTC.

The genes are TRBV10-3 and TRBJ2-2, with D perhaps matching TRBD2 (5 bases). Per the germline V gene, CDR1 is ENHRY and CDR2 is SYGVKD. The V and J ends lost 5 bases and 0 bases respectively, with 10 bases between them. The CDR3 runs to 15 residues. The CDR3 sequence is CAISKVTTNTGELFF. CDR3 in DNA: TGTGCCATCAGTAAGGTGACTACGAACACCGGGGAGCTGTTTTTT.

Many counts were recorded for this clonotype. The chain couples TRBV7-3 to TRBJ2-2; 13 bases match TRBD2. The CDR3 is 16 residues long. Trimming took 5 bases from V and 6 from J; bases not matched to a gene: 6. Germline V gene sequence: CDR1 SGHTA, CDR2 FQGTGA. CDR3 residues: CASSPPGLAGAGELFF. The CDR3 nucleotides are TGTGCCAGCAGCCCTCCCGGACTAGCGGGGGCCGGGGAGCTGTTTTTT.

This clonotype occurred a few times. The chain joins TRBV7-8 to TRBJ1-1; D may be TRBD1 (6 bases). Germline V gene sequence: CDR1 SGHVS, CDR2 FQNEAQ. The CDR3 runs 15 residues. V was trimmed by 5 bases and J by 11 bases, leaving 24 bases between them. CDR3 coding DNA: TGTGCCAGCAGCCACCGCACGGGGGCCCCAGGTGGGGCTTTCTTT. Translation: CASSHRTGAPGGAFF.

The gene calls are TRBV5-1 and TRBJ2-5; 7 bases match TRBD2. Trimming cost V 3 bases and J 3 bases; bases outside gene matches: 8. The CDR3 length is 15 residues. CDR1 and CDR2 (germline): SGHRS, YFSETQ. CDR3 sequence reads: CASSSRAGVEETQYF. The CDR3 DNA reads TGCGCCAGCAGCTCCCGGGCGGGGGTGGAAGAGACCCAGTACTTC.

This clonotype turned up a few times. The chain carries TRBV5-1 and TRBJ1-1; D may be TRBD1 (5 bases). The length of the CDR3 is 13 residues. Between the trimmed V and J ends, which lost 2 bases and 6 bases, there was a span of 11 bases. Germline CDR1 and CDR2: SGHRS and YFSETQ. As DNA, the CDR3 is TGCGCCAGCAGCTTCGGGGACCACGCTGAAGCTTTCTTT. Its translation: CASSFGDHAEAFF.

A few counts support this clonotype. The J gene is TRBJ2-5, the V gene TRBV7-2; 14 bases fit TRBD2. With V trimmed by 5 bases and J by 5 bases, 4 bases remained unmatched. Per germline, CDR1 SGHTA and CDR2 FQGNSA. The CDR3 totals 15 residues. This CDR3 is CASSPGLAGAETQYF. The CDR3 coding sequence is TGTGCCAGCAGCCCGGGACTAGCGGGGGCTGAGACCCAGTACTTC. Full variable domain (remainder filled in from reference TRBV7-2 and TRBJ2-5): GAGVSQSPSNKVTEKGKDVELRCDPISGHTALYWYRQSLGQGLEFLIYFQGNSAPDKSGLPSDRFSAERTGGSVSTLTIQRTQQEDSAVYLCASSPGLAGAETQYFGPGTRLLVL.

The chain employs TRBV5-6 and TRBJ2-6; 8 positions match TRBD1. V gave up 2 bases and J gave up 8 bases; unmatched junction bases: 3. The germline V gene encodes CDR1 SGHDT and CDR2 YYEEEE. CDR3 length: 14 residues. The CDR3 nucleotides read TGTGCCAGCAGCTTTCAGGGGGCACCCAACGTCCTGACTTTC. Translation gives CASSFQGAPNVLTF.

This clonotype was counted between two and nine times. This chain joins TRBV5-1 and TRBJ2-2, with D hard to call. The ends were cut back, 2 bases at V and 4 bases at J, with 9 bases in the middle. The germline V gene encodes CDR1 SGHRS and CDR2 YFSETQ. This CDR3 is 14 amino acids long. CDR3 nucleotides: TGCGCCAGCAGCTTTGTCTGGAGCACCGGGGAGCTGTTTTTT. It yields the protein CASSFVWSTGELFF.

CDR3 protein: CASSQVLGGYTF. For the CDR3, the DNA is TGCGCCAGCAGCCAGGTCTTGGGGGGCTACACCTTC. The chain has TRBV4-1 and TRBJ1-2, with D hard to call. The CDR3 covers 12 residues. From germline, CDR1 is MGHRA and CDR2 YSYEKL. With 3 bases removed from V and 8 bases from J, the gap between germline ends came to 10 bases.

The rearrangement joins TRBV18 to TRBJ1-6; TRBD1 matches at 8 bases. This CDR3 comprises 18 residues. J was trimmed by 9 bases and V by 3 bases; bases with no gene match: 16. Per germline, CDR1 KGHSH and CDR2 LQKENI. CDR3 in amino acids: CASSPGQGVGEMGSPLHF. CDR3 DNA sequence: TGTGCCAGCTCACCTGGACAGGGCGTTGGAGAGATGGGTTCACCCCTCCACTTT.

The V and J genes are TRBV6-5 and TRBJ2-2; D possibly uses TRBD1 or TRBD2 (5 bases each). There are 13 residues in the CDR3. Germline V gene sequence: CDR1 MNHEY, CDR2 SVGAGI. Trimming removed 6 bases at V and 5 bases at J, with 10 bases between. CDR3 DNA sequence: TGTGCCAGCAGCTACGAGGGGACCGGGGAGCTGTTTTTT. It is translated as CASSYEGTGELFF.

This chain connects TRBV20-1 to TRBJ2-1; D gene ambiguous. Germline V lookup: CDR1 DFQATT, CDR2 SNEGSKA (reference sequence). Between the trimmed V and J ends, which lost 0 bases and 8 bases, there was a span of 14 bases. The CDR3 runs to 14 residues. This CDR3 reads CSARDSRGIDEQFF. The CDR3 region has the DNA TGCAGTGCTAGAGATTCTCGAGGTATCGATGAGCAGTTCTTC.

This chain joins TRBV24-1 and TRBJ1-2; 9 bases are a match to TRBD1. This CDR3 is 17 amino acids long. CDR1 is KGHDR, CDR2 SFDVKD, per germline. V lost 9 bases, J lost 3 bases, and 16 bases stayed unmatched. The CDR3 reads CATRTGLGTGFYYGYTF. The CDR3 DNA sequence: TGTGCCACCCGCACGGGACTGGGGACAGGGTTTTACTATGGCTACACCTTC.

The genes are TRBV20-1 and TRBJ2-5; 9 nucleotides line up with TRBD2. V lost 5 bases, J lost 2 bases, and 6 bases stayed unmatched. The CDR3 length is 14 residues. Germline lookup yields CDR1 DFQATT and CDR2 SNEGSKA (reference sequence). CDR3 sequence (DNA): TGCAGTGCTCCGCGGGGGGGCCTACAAGAGACCCAGTACTTC. This codes for CSAPRGGLQETQYF.

The table lists this clonotype with a few counts. V usage is TRBV5-6 and J usage is TRBJ2-5; no firm D call. V lost 0 bases and J 5 bases, leaving 11 bases between the germline ends. Germline CDR1 reads SGHDT; CDR2 reads YYEEEE. CDR3 length equals 14 residues. The CDR3 is CASSLAILAETQYF. In nucleotides, the CDR3 is TGTGCCAGCAGCTTGGCAATCCTGGCCGAGACCCAGTACTTC.

This clonotype was observed a handful of times. The V call is TRBV11-2, the J call TRBJ1-1; TRBD1 agrees at 7 bases. Losses at the gene ends were 3 bases for V and 5 bases for J; bases not matched to a gene: 0. The CDR3 totals 12 residues. CDR1 is SGHAT, CDR2 FQNNGV, per germline. The CDR3 loop reads CASSFRGTEAFF. As DNA, the CDR3 is TGTGCCAGCAGCTTCAGGGGGACTGAAGCTTTCTTT.

The table lists this clonotype with many counts. The chain carries TRBV3-1 and TRBJ1-1, with TRBD1 as a possible D gene (6 bases). This CDR3 contains 13 residues. Trimming left V 0 bases short and J 10 bases short, with 12 bases between. Per germline, CDR1 LGHDT and CDR2 YNNKEL (reference sequence). In DNA form, the CDR3 reads TGTGCCAGCAGCCAAGATCTAGCCAGGGGAGCTTTCTTT. This sequence encodes CASSQDLARGAFF.

This clonotype was counted between two and nine times. This chain connects TRBV13 to TRBJ2-1; D remains ambiguous. The germline V and J ends were trimmed by 3 bases and 9 bases, with 6 bases remaining between them. Germline assignment: CDR1 PRHDT and CDR2 FYEKMQ (reference sequence). The CDR3 spans 11 residues. CDR3 coding DNA: TGTGCCAGCAGCTTCTTGACTGAGCAGTTCTTC. Translation gives CASSFLTEQFF.